This TCR beta chain was obtained from a study of immune evolution from preneoplasia to lung adenocarcinoma. V lost 0 bases and J 2 bases, leaving 10 bases between the germline ends. Germline CDR1 is SEHNR and CDR2 is FQNEAQ (reference sequence). The CDR3 consists of 15 residues. Sequencing used immunoSEQ multiplex PCR; TCRdb keeps in-frame clones, though not all of them. The table has more than 2,500 clones, approximately 79% seen once. Two lung cancer pathologists independently confirmed each histologic diagnosis. The specimen was FFPE invasive lung adenocarcinoma tissue. The genes are TRBV7-9 and TRBJ2-5; D is possibly TRBD2 (6 bases). The TCR originated in a person between 70 and 80 years old with invasive lung adenocarcinoma. The CDR3 region is CASSLAAGGQETQYF. In DNA form, the CDR3 reads TGTGCCAGCAGCTTAGCGGCCGGAGGGCAAGAGACCCAGTACTTC.